These 25 T cell receptor beta chains were sequenced from one sample in a study of T-cell reconstitution after alpha-beta-depleted transplantation in children. Preparing the TCRbeta library involved the use of unique molecular identifiers. TCRdb reprocessed the PCR reads via MiXCR and lists one record per CDR3 protein. The table has approximately 400,000 distinct CDR3 sequences, 15% to 20% seen once; the top ten hold around 28%. The sample here was PBMCs, mostly from graft donor cells, taken 360 days after TCRalphabeta/CD19-depleted stem cell transplant. Receptors originate from a boy in the first two years of life who had a stem cell transplant for Wiskott-Aldrich syndrome, so the T cells may come from the graft donor.

The V call is TRBV7-8, the J call TRBJ1-1, with TRBD1 matching over 12 bases. Trimming cost V 5 bases and J 6 bases; bases outside gene matches: 10. The V gene's germline CDR1 is SGHVS and CDR2 FQNEAQ. The CDR3 runs 16 residues. The CDR3 DNA reads TGTGCCAGCAGCCCCCGGGCGGGACAGGGGGCGGCTGAAGCTTTCTTT. Its translation: CASSPRAGQGAAEAFF.

This clonotype was counted between two and nine times. J is TRBJ2-2 and V is TRBV6-5; no reliable D call. Trimming pared 1 base from V and 2 bases from J, leaving 2 bases between. CDR1 and CDR2 from the germline V gene are MNHEY and SVGAGI. This CDR3 comprises 13 residues. CDR3: CASSYFNTGELFF. CDR3 sequence (DNA): TGTGCCAGCAGTTACTTCAACACCGGGGAGCTGTTTTTT.

With respect to this clonotype: The junction shows a germline mismatch at one end, possibly a read error. The CDR3 sequence is CSARGPPKEKFYEQYF. CDR3 coding DNA: TGCAGTGCCAGAGGTCCCCCGAAAGAAAAGTTTTACGAGCAGTACTTC. This chain joins TRBV20-1 and TRBJ2-7; no definite D call. Germline V gene data show CDR1 as DFQATT and CDR2 as SNEGSKA (reference sequence). The CDR3 contains 16 residues.

This clonotype appeared once. The CDR3 sequence: CATKLADEQFF. CDR3 sequence (DNA): TGTGCCACCAAGCTGGCAGATGAGCAGTTCTTC. The chain uses TRBV24-1 and TRBJ2-1, with D unclear. CDR1 KGHDR and CDR2 SFDVKD come from the germline V gene. The V end was cut by 8 bases, the J end by 8 bases, with 9 bases between. The CDR3 consists of 11 residues.

This clonotype was counted only a few times. The V gene is TRBV10-3, the J gene TRBJ2-1; 8 bases align to TRBD1. The junction had 6 bases not matched to a gene; V was cut back by 0 bases and J by 5 bases. The CDR3 is 16 amino acids. CDR1 is ENHRY and CDR2 is SYGVKD in the germline V gene. This CDR3 is CAISESPDRVNNEQFF. In nucleotides, the CDR3 is TGTGCCATCAGTGAGTCGCCGGACAGGGTGAACAATGAGCAGTTCTTC.

The rearrangement uses TRBV12-3 or TRBV12-4 and TRBJ2-1; D is tentatively TRBD1 or TRBD2 (5 bases each). Trimming shortened V by 3 bases and J by 9 bases, and 15 bases separated the two germline ends. This CDR3 comprises 14 residues. The CDR3 nucleotides read TGTGCCAGCAGTTTTCGATCCACGGGACCTGAGCAGTTCTTC. Its protein is CASSFRSTGPEQFF.

The chain has TRBV29-1 and TRBJ2-1; TRBD2 agrees at 12 bases. The V gene end was trimmed by 7 bases and the J gene end by 0 bases; junction bases not matched to a gene: 7. Germline V gene data show CDR1 as SQVTM and CDR2 as ANQGSEA. CDR3 size: 16 residues. The CDR3 here is CSAWTSGEPSYNEQFF. As DNA, the CDR3 is TGCAGCGCCTGGACTAGCGGGGAGCCCTCCTACAATGAGCAGTTCTTC.

The CDR3 nucleotides read TGCAGCGTTGAAGATGGGGCAGGGCTCGTGACCCAGTACTTC. It translates to CSVEDGAGLVTQYF. This chain links TRBV29-1 with TRBJ2-5, with D possibly being TRBD1 (5 bases). The CDR3 is made up of 14 amino acids. V dropped 0 bases and J dropped 7 bases, with 15 bases sitting between them. From germline, CDR1 is SQVTM and CDR2 ANQGSEA.

The chain is built from TRBV9 and TRBJ2-1; TRBD2 agrees at 14 bases. CDR3 length: 16 residues. The V gene end was trimmed by 1 base and the J gene end by 6 bases; junction bases not matched to a gene: 3. The germline V gene encodes CDR1 SGDLS and CDR2 YYNGEE. CDR3: CASSVLGTSGSNEQFF. CDR3 sequence (DNA): TGTGCCAGCAGCGTACTCGGGACTAGCGGGAGCAATGAGCAGTTCTTC.

The genes are TRBV5-1 and TRBJ2-5; unclear D gene. V was cut by 6 bases and J by 0 bases, with 9 bases left in between. Germline-derived CDR1 and CDR2 are SGHRS and YFSETQ. CDR3 length equals 13 residues. CDR3 in amino acids: CASTELNQETQYF. CDR3 sequence (DNA): TGCGCCAGCACCGAGCTGAACCAAGAGACCCAGTACTTC.

V usage is TRBV7-2 and J usage is TRBJ2-7; D is unclear. The CDR3 covers 14 residues. Trimming took 2 bases from V and 0 from J, leaving 8 bases between them. Germline V lookup: CDR1 SGHTA, CDR2 FQGNSA. The CDR3 sequence: CASSLYTSSYEQYF. The CDR3 region has the DNA TGTGCCAGCAGCTTATACACCTCCTCCTACGAGCAGTACTTC. The full variable domain, its missing parts supplied by reference TRBV7-2 and TRBJ2-7, is GAGVSQSPSNKVTEKGKDVELRCDPISGHTALYWYRQSLGQGLEFLIYFQGNSAPDKSGLPSDRFSAERTGGSVSTLTIQRTQQEDSAVYLCASSLYTSSYEQYFGPGTRLTVT.

The table lists this clonotype with a few counts. V gene TRBV5-1 combines with J gene TRBJ1-5, with D uncertain. CDR1 SGHRS and CDR2 YFSETQ come from the germline V gene. Deletions cut 0 bases from V and 3 bases from J, with 7 bases between. This CDR3 has 14 amino acids. The CDR3 spells CASSLGSPNQPQHF. CDR3 sequence (DNA): TGCGCCAGCAGCTTGGGATCGCCCAATCAGCCCCAGCATTTT. Together with reference TRBV5-1 and TRBJ1-5, the CDR3 gives the full variable domain: KAGVTQTPRYLIKTRGQQVTLSCSPISGHRSVSWYQQTPGQGLQFLFEYFSETQRNKGNFPGRFSGRQFSNSRSEMNVSTLELGDSALYLCASSLGSPNQPQHFGDGTRLSIL.

This clonotype was seen a handful of times. DNA of the CDR3: TGTGCCAGCAGTTACCTCCAGGCCGGGTCAGCAGATACGCAGTATTTT. Protein sequence: CASSYLQAGSADTQYF. V gene TRBV6-5 combines with J gene TRBJ2-3; D unresolved. Germline CDR1 and CDR2: MNHEY and SVGAGI. V lost 2 bases, J lost 4 bases, and 16 bases lay in between. CDR3 length equals 16 residues.

This clonotype has more than one count but fewer than ten. The chain couples TRBV4-3 to TRBJ2-3; 11 positions agree with TRBD2. This CDR3 is built from 19 residues. The germline CDR1 and CDR2 sequences are LGHNA and YSLEER. The trim removed 2 bases at V and 6 bases at J, leaving 16 bases unmatched. CDR3 coding DNA: TGCGCCAGCAGCCAACTAACTAGCGGGAGCACCTCCAGGGTGGATACGCAGTATTTT. Residues: CASSQLTSGSTSRVDTQYF.

The rearrangement uses TRBV2 and TRBJ2-7, with 7 positions matching TRBD2. Unmatched junction bases numbered 11, after V lost 4 bases and J lost 2 bases. The CDR3 runs 16 residues. Germline V gene sequence: CDR1 SNHLY, CDR2 FYNNEI. The CDR3 loop is CASSAQAGLNPYEQYF. The CDR3 DNA reads as TGTGCCAGCAGTGCCCAAGCGGGGCTTAACCCCTACGAGCAGTACTTC.

The V and J genes are TRBV27 and TRBJ2-3; 10 bases map to TRBD2. Germline loops: CDR1 MNHEY, CDR2 SMNVEV (reference sequence). V shed 4 bases and J 3 bases; nucleotides not matched to a gene: 7. This CDR3 spans 16 amino acids. This CDR3 reads CASSSQREGRTDTQYF. The CDR3 DNA follows: TGTGCCAGCAGTTCTCAGCGGGAGGGCCGAACAGATACGCAGTATTTT.

This rearrangement joins TRBV20-1 to TRBJ2-5; 8 bases agree with TRBD2. The junction had 8 bases not matched to a gene; V was cut back by 3 bases and J by 5 bases. The germline V gene encodes CDR1 DFQATT and CDR2 SNEGSKA (reference sequence). The CDR3 length is 14 residues. This CDR3 reads CSASSVGRGETQYF. In DNA form, the CDR3 reads TGCAGTGCTAGTTCTGTCGGGAGGGGGGAGACCCAGTACTTC.

The genes are TRBV7-2 and TRBJ2-3; 9 bases map to TRBD2. The germline V gene has CDR1 SGHTA and CDR2 FQGNSA. The CDR3 runs 16 residues. J lost 2 bases, V lost 5 bases, and 8 bases had no gene match. CDR3 nucleotide sequence: TGTGCCAGCAGCCTAACCGGGACTAGCTACACAGATACGCAGTATTTT. It codes for CASSLTGTSYTDTQYF.

This rearrangement joins TRBV15 to TRBJ2-3, with TRBD1 matching 8 bases. J gave up 6 bases and V 0 bases, and 5 bases lay outside the gene matches. The CDR3 loop spans 15 amino acids. Germline loops: CDR1 LNHNV, CDR2 YYDKDF (reference sequence). Here the CDR3 reads CATSRDIRDRDTQYF. The CDR3 DNA is TGTGCCACCAGCAGAGATATCAGGGACAGGGATACGCAGTATTTT.

This clonotype was seen only a few times. The chain couples TRBV10-3 to TRBJ1-6; 8 positions match TRBD1. CDR3 size: 12 residues. From germline, CDR1 is ENHRY and CDR2 SYGVKD. The J segment lost 9 bases and the V segment lost 6 bases, leaving 1 base of the junction unmatched. The CDR3 DNA reads as TGTGCCATCAGCAGGGGGCTTTCACCCCTCCACTTT. Translation gives CAISRGLSPLHF.

The sample holds a few counts of this clonotype. The chain couples TRBV7-2 to TRBJ1-4; D is uncertain. This CDR3 is built from 14 residues. The germline V gene has CDR1 SGHTA and CDR2 FQGNSA. Trimming took off 0 bases at V and 5 bases at J, with 7 bases between the two ends. The CDR3 DNA reads TGTGCCAGCAGCTTAGCACGGCGGAATGAAAAACTGTTTTTT. The encoded protein is CASSLARRNEKLFF. Together with reference TRBV7-2 and TRBJ1-4, the CDR3 gives the full variable domain: GAGVSQSPSNKVTEKGKDVELRCDPISGHTALYWYRQSLGQGLEFLIYFQGNSAPDKSGLPSDRFSAERTGGSVSTLTIQRTQQEDSAVYLCASSLARRNEKLFFGSGTQLSVL.

The chain combines TRBV7-2 with TRBJ1-2, with 9 bases matching TRBD1. CDR3 length: 14 amino acids. Per germline, CDR1 SGHTA and CDR2 FQGNSA. V was clipped by 4 bases and J by 1 base; unmatched bases: 1. CDR3 loop: CASSSDRGNYGYTF. CDR3 nucleotides: TGTGCCAGCAGCTCGGACAGGGGTAACTATGGCTACACCTTC.

Of note for this clonotype: A read error may produce the germline difference seen at one junction end. The chain joins TRBV6-1 to TRBJ2-5, with D perhaps matching TRBD1 (5 bases). The germline CDR1 and CDR2 sequences are MNHNS and SASEGT. The CDR3 runs to 14 residues. As DNA, the CDR3 is TGTACCAGCAGTCGCAGGGTGAAGGGGGAGACCCAGTACTTC. It specifies CTSSRRVKGETQYF.

The V gene is TRBV5-1, the J gene TRBJ2-1, with 7 nucleotides matching TRBD2. Germline V gives CDR1 SGHRS, CDR2 YFSETQ. V was pared by 7 bases and J by 7 bases, with 17 bases of the junction left unmatched. The CDR3 runs 16 residues. The CDR3 sequence is CASAREARLGGNEQFF. The DNA for the CDR3 is TGCGCCAGCGCCCGGGAGGCTAGATTAGGAGGGAATGAGCAGTTCTTC.

This clonotype was detected a few times. The chain employs TRBV10-3 and TRBJ2-2, with D possibly matching TRBD1 (6 bases). The CDR3 length is 16 residues. Between the trimmed V and J ends, which lost 3 bases and 3 bases, there was a span of 14 bases. Germline V gene sequence: CDR1 ENHRY, CDR2 SYGVKD. In DNA, the CDR3 is TGTGCCATCAGTGACTACAGGGACCCCTACACCGGGGAGCTGTTTTTT. Translation gives CAISDYRDPYTGELFF.